The 5 T cell receptor beta chains presented below share a single source sample, sequenced in a study of human thymus T cells. Method: immunoSEQ multiplex PCR; TCRdb's copy keeps in-frame clones and lacks some. The sample lists about 50,000 clones, just under 95% seen once, with about 0.17% in the top ten. The sequencing sample was made of blood. The source of these receptors is a girl under three years old with a congenital heart defect but otherwise immunologically healthy.

The V gene is TRBV7-2, the J gene TRBJ2-2; 14 bases match TRBD2. CDR1 and CDR2 from the germline V gene are SGHTA and FQGNSA. The CDR3 extends over 18 amino acids. With 2 bases clipped from V and 2 bases from J, the junction kept 4 bases outside the gene matches. CDR3 DNA sequence: TGTGCCAGCAGCTTATTGGGACTAGCGGGAGTTAACACCGGGGAGCTGTTTTTT. This gives the protein CASSLLGLAGVNTGELFF.

The chain links TRBV7-9 to TRBJ2-7, with D unresolved. Trimming shortened V by 1 base and J by 2 bases, and 3 bases separated the two germline ends. CDR3 size: 12 residues. In germline, CDR1 is SEHNR, CDR2 FQNEAQ (reference sequence). Here the CDR3 DNA reads TGTGCCAGCAGCTTAGATCCCTACGAGCAGTACTTC. Its translation: CASSLDPYEQYF.

The CDR3: CASSRLPLNEQFF. The CDR3 region has the DNA TGTGCCAGCAGTCGACTCCCCCTCAATGAGCAGTTCTTC. This sequence joins TRBV2 and TRBJ2-1; D not certain. CDR1 and CDR2 from the germline V gene are SNHLY and FYNNEI. The CDR3 sequence is 13 residues long. The V gene lost 5 bases and the J gene lost 6 bases, with 11 bases spanning the gap. Supplemented by reference TRBV2 and TRBJ2-1, the full variable domain reads EPEVTQTPSHQVTQMGQEVILRCVPISNHLYFYWYRQILGQKVEFLVSFYNNEISEKSEIFDDQFSVERPDGSNFTLKIRSTKLEDSAMYFCASSRLPLNEQFFGPGTRLTVL.

The chain links TRBV7-9 to TRBJ2-2, with no clear D. Trimming cost V 3 bases and J 11 bases, with 7 bases left between them. The CDR3 spans 11 residues. Per germline, CDR1 SEHNR and CDR2 FQNEAQ (reference sequence). The CDR3, as DNA: TGTGCCAGCAGCTTGGACCGAGAGCTGTTTTTT. Encoded protein: CASSLDRELFF.

V and J are TRBV27 and TRBJ1-3; 8 bases fit TRBD1. The CDR3 is 15 residues long. Germline assignment: CDR1 MNHEY and CDR2 SMNVEV (reference sequence). J gave up 4 bases and V 0 bases, and 2 bases lay outside the gene matches. CDR3 region: CASSLSAGGGNTIYF. CDR3 DNA: TGTGCCAGCAGTTTATCAGCAGGGGGCGGAAACACCATATATTTT.